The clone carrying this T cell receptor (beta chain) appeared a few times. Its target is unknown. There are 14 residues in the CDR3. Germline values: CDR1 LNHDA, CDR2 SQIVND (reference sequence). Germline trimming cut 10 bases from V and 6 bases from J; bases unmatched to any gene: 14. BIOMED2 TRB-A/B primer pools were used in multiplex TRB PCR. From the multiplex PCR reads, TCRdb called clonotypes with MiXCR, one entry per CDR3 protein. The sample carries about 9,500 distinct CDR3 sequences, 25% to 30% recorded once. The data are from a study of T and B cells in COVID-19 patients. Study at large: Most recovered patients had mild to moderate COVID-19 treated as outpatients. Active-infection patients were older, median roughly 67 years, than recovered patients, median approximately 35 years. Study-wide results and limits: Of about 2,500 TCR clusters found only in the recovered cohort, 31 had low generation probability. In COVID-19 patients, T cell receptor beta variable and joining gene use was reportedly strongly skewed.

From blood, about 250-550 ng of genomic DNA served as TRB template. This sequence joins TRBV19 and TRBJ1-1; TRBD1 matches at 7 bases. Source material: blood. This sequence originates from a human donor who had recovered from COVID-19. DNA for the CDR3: TGTGCCACCAATATAGGGAACAGGGGCGCTGAAGCTTTCTTT. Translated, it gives CATNIGNRGAEAFF.